The 29 T cell receptor beta chains below all came from one sample that was sequenced in a study of blood T cell repertoires in COVID-19. Method: immunoSEQ multiplex PCR; TCRdb's copy keeps in-frame clones and lacks some. The sample carries 60,000 to 70,000 clones, roughly 76% recorded once. Sequenced sample: peripheral blood. Receptor source: an elderly woman with acute or convalescent COVID-19.

This clone has only a few counts. The chain combines TRBV27 with TRBJ2-2, with 7 bases that match TRBD1. Germline loops: CDR1 MNHEY, CDR2 SMNVEV (reference sequence). Trimming at V came to 6 bases and at J to 6 bases, leaving 10 bases not matched to a gene. The CDR3 runs 15 residues. The CDR3 DNA reads TGTGCCAGCAGAAGGAGCAGGGGGTCGGCCGGGGAGCTGTTTTTT. Protein sequence: CASRRSRGSAGELFF.

This clone was detected a few times. The rearrangement joins TRBV30 to TRBJ2-5; 7 positions agree with TRBD2. This CDR3 is 15 amino acids long. With V trimmed by 2 bases and J by 5 bases, 11 bases remained unmatched. CDR1 GTSNPN and CDR2 SVGIG come from the germline V gene (reference sequence). CDR3 sequence reads: CAWSRGGRNFETQYF. The CDR3 coding sequence is TGTGCCTGGAGTCGAGGCGGGAGAAATTTTGAGACCCAGTACTTC.

The chain carries TRBV2 and TRBJ1-4, with D perhaps TRBD1 (6 bases). With 10 bases removed from V and 5 bases from J, the gap between germline ends came to 14 bases. CDR1 and CDR2 from the germline V gene are SNHLY and FYNNEI. The CDR3 consists of 13 residues. The DNA of the CDR3 is TGTGCCACACGCACCCAGGGGAATGAAAAACTGTTTTTT. It yields the protein CATRTQGNEKLFF.

The CDR3 region has the DNA TGTGCCAGCAGCCCCCCCACGGGGGGTAACTTTCGGCAGTACTTC. This sequence encodes CASSPPTGGNFRQYF. The chain employs TRBV7-9 and TRBJ2-7, with TRBD2 matching over 7 bases. Per the germline V gene, CDR1 is SEHNR and CDR2 is FQNEAQ (reference sequence). Germline trimming cut 5 bases from V and 9 bases from J; bases unmatched to any gene: 16. This CDR3 is built from 15 residues.

The chain employs TRBV24-1 and TRBJ2-1, with 10 bases lining up with TRBD2. Per germline, CDR1 KGHDR and CDR2 SFDVKD. Germline trimming cut 5 bases from V and 4 bases from J; bases unmatched to any gene: 1. The CDR3 consists of 14 residues. The CDR3 bases are TGTGCCACCAGTGGACTAGCGGGTTACAATGAGCAGTTCTTC. Amino acid sequence: CATSGLAGYNEQFF.

This clone has just one count. The chain is built from TRBV3-1 (or the pseudogene TRBV3-2) and TRBJ2-7; 13 nucleotides align to TRBD2. Germline V gives CDR1 LGHDT, CDR2 YNNKEL (reference sequence). The V segment lost 4 bases and the J segment 5 bases; nucleotides outside the gene matches: 2. The CDR3 consists of 14 residues. The DNA for the CDR3 is TGTGCCAGCAGCCGGACTAGCGGGAGCCACGAGCAGTACTTC. Its protein product is CASSRTSGSHEQYF.

The chain links TRBV4-2 to TRBJ1-3, with D unclear. The CDR3 runs to 16 residues. V lost 1 base to trimming and J lost 0 bases, with 10 bases between them. CDR1 and CDR2 from the germline V gene are LGHNA and YNFKEQ. CDR3 protein: CASSQAVSGSGNTIYF. CDR3 in DNA: TGTGCCAGCAGCCAAGCTGTATCCGGCTCTGGAAACACCATATATTTT.

The rearrangement uses TRBV24-1 and TRBJ1-1, with 7 bases matching TRBD1. The CDR3 consists of 14 residues. CDR1 is KGHDR, CDR2 SFDVKD, per germline. J lost 3 bases, V lost 5 bases, and 5 bases had no gene match. The CDR3: CATSGRDSYTEAFF. The CDR3 DNA sequence: TGTGCCACCAGTGGTCGGGACAGCTACACTGAAGCTTTCTTT.

The chain combines TRBV30 with TRBJ2-7; 8 nucleotides match TRBD2. Germline CDR1 and CDR2: GTSNPN and SVGIG (reference sequence). This CDR3 comprises 14 residues. J gave up 3 bases and V 4 bases, and 8 bases lay outside the gene matches. The CDR3 loop is CAWKGAGDHYEQYF. The DNA for the CDR3 is TGTGCCTGGAAAGGAGCGGGGGACCACTACGAGCAGTACTTC.

This clone was recorded a few times. V gene TRBV28 combines with J gene TRBJ1-4; TRBD1 matches at 7 bases. The CDR3 length is 15 residues. Germline trimming cut 3 bases from V and 13 bases from J; bases unmatched to any gene: 14. Germline V lookup: CDR1 MDHEN, CDR2 SYDVKM. The CDR3 sequence is CASSLPDRRMKRLFF. In DNA form, the CDR3 reads TGTGCCAGCAGTTTGCCGGACAGGAGAATGAAAAGACTGTTTTTT.

The V and J genes are TRBV19 and TRBJ2-1; D might be TRBD1 (5 bases). The germline CDR1 and CDR2 sequences are LNHDA and SQIVND (reference sequence). With 1 base removed from V and 8 bases from J, the gap between germline ends came to 9 bases. The CDR3 covers 13 residues. CDR3 DNA sequence: TGTGCCAGTAGTATAGCCAGGGTGGATGAGCAGTTCTTC. It is translated as CASSIARVDEQFF.

The chain is built from TRBV27 and TRBJ1-3; D is unresolved. The CDR3 contains 16 residues. CDR1 MNHEY and CDR2 SMNVEV come from the germline V gene (reference sequence). Trimming left V 2 bases short and J 0 bases short, with 11 bases between. The CDR3 spells CASSLKQPRSGNTIYF. The CDR3, as DNA: TGTGCCAGCAGTTTAAAACAGCCTCGCTCTGGAAACACCATATATTTT.

This chain uses TRBV5-4 with TRBJ2-5; D remains unclear. Trimming removed 0 bases from V and 5 bases from J, with 5 bases in between. Germline values: CDR1 SGHNT, CDR2 YYREEE (reference sequence). The CDR3 loop spans 12 amino acids. For the CDR3, the DNA is TGTGCCAGCAGCTTGGGTCTGGAGACCCAGTACTTC. Its protein product is CASSLGLETQYF.

V and J are TRBV27 and TRBJ2-3; TRBD2 aligns across 13 bases. The germline V gene has CDR1 MNHEY and CDR2 SMNVEV (reference sequence). The CDR3 extends over 16 amino acids. V shed 6 bases and J 4 bases; nucleotides not matched to a gene: 7. The DNA for the CDR3 is TGTGCCAGCAGCCCCGGGACTAGCGGGAACCCAGATACGCAGTATTTT. As protein: CASSPGTSGNPDTQYF.

The chain joins TRBV24-1 to TRBJ2-3; D might be TRBD2 (5 bases). Trimming pared 2 bases from V and 3 bases from J, leaving 11 bases between. The CDR3 sequence is 15 residues long. Germline loops: CDR1 KGHDR, CDR2 SFDVKD. CDR3 DNA sequence: TGTGCCACCAGTGATTCGGGATACGGGACAGATACGCAGTATTTT. It translates to CATSDSGYGTDTQYF.

The chain combines TRBV6-2 or TRBV6-3 with TRBJ2-7; 10 bases line up with TRBD2. There are 14 residues in the CDR3. The germline V gene has CDR1 MNHEY and CDR2 SVGEGT. V dropped 2 bases and J dropped 6; count of bases not matched to a gene: 4. CDR3 sequence: CASSYGPSGSEQYF. CDR3 sequence (DNA): TGTGCCAGCAGTTACGGGCCTAGCGGGAGCGAGCAGTACTTC.

This clone has a single count. V is TRBV18 and J is TRBJ1-6, with D perhaps matching TRBD1 (6 bases). Germline V lookup: CDR1 KGHSH, CDR2 LQKENI. This CDR3 region has 17 residues. V lost 3 bases and J 0 bases, leaving 12 bases between the germline ends. The CDR3 reads CASSPTGPSSYNSPLHF. In DNA form, the CDR3 reads TGTGCCAGCTCACCGACAGGTCCCAGCTCCTATAATTCACCCCTCCACTTT.

The V call is TRBV3-1 (or the pseudogene TRBV3-2), the J call TRBJ1-6; D ambiguous. Germline V gene data show CDR1 as LGHDT and CDR2 as YNNKEL (reference sequence). Deletions cut 6 bases from V and 4 bases from J, with 7 bases between. This CDR3 region has 13 residues. The CDR3 DNA reads as TGTGCCAGCAGAGAGGTTTATAATTCACCCCTCCACTTT. Protein sequence: CASREVYNSPLHF.

V and J are TRBV5-5 and TRBJ1-2; D possibly corresponds to TRBD1 (5 bases). This CDR3 has 13 residues. CDR1 and CDR2 from the germline V gene are SGHKS and YYEKEE (reference sequence). V was pared by 4 bases and J by 3 bases, with 10 bases between. The CDR3: CASSLMTDYGYTF. In DNA, the CDR3 is TGTGCCAGCAGCCTAATGACAGACTATGGCTACACCTTC.

The V gene is TRBV9, the J gene TRBJ2-2, with D unclear. This CDR3 has 15 amino acids. CDR1 and CDR2 (germline): SGDLS, YYNGEE. The ends were cut back, 6 bases at V and 3 bases at J, with 15 bases in the middle. CDR3 DNA: TGTGCCAGCAACGTCCTAGGCGGAGACACCGGGGAGCTGTTTTTT. This sequence encodes CASNVLGGDTGELFF.

This clone was observed a few times. The chain combines TRBV7-9 with TRBJ2-1, with TRBD2 identical over 7 bases. Germline CDR1 reads SEHNR; CDR2 reads FQNEAQ (reference sequence). The CDR3 is made up of 15 amino acids. Unmatched junction bases numbered 8, after V lost 8 bases and J lost 1 base. CDR3 coding DNA: TGTGCCAGCCGAGGCGGGGGTGCGTCCTACAATGAGCAGTTCTTC. The encoded protein is CASRGGGASYNEQFF.

The rearrangement links TRBV6-1 to TRBJ2-5; 9 bases line up with TRBD1. V lost 1 base and J lost 5; bases outside the gene matches: 5. The CDR3 totals 15 residues. From germline, CDR1 is MNHNS and CDR2 SASEGT. The CDR3 sequence is CASSEVQGAWETQYF. Here the CDR3 DNA reads TGTGCCAGCAGTGAAGTACAGGGGGCGTGGGAGACCCAGTACTTC.

V is TRBV24-1 and J is TRBJ1-3, with a tentative D call TRBD1 (5 bases). V was pared by 4 bases and J by 4 bases, with 10 bases between. The germline gives CDR1 KGHDR, CDR2 SFDVKD. The CDR3 length is 14 residues. CDR3 loop: CATSDPGLGNTIYF. The DNA of the CDR3 is TGTGCCACCAGTGACCCAGGGTTAGGAAACACCATATATTTT.

The genes are TRBV18 and TRBJ1-2, with unresolved D. CDR3 length equals 13 residues. With 3 bases removed from V and 6 bases from J, the gap between germline ends came to 11 bases. Per germline, CDR1 KGHSH and CDR2 LQKENI. The CDR3 nucleotides read TGTGCCAGCTCACCTGAGACTAGCGATGGCTACACCTTC. The encoded protein is CASSPETSDGYTF. Complete variable domain (other parts from reference TRBV18 and TRBJ1-2): NAGVMQNPRHLVRRRGQEARLRCSPMKGHSHVYWYRQLPEEGLKFMVYLQKENIIDESGMPKERFSAEFPKEGPSILRIQQVVRGDSAAYFCASSPETSDGYTFGSGTRLTVV.

V usage is TRBV24-1 and J usage is TRBJ1-2; 11 bases match TRBD1. With 4 bases clipped from V and 4 bases from J, the junction kept 10 bases outside the gene matches. CDR1 and CDR2 from the germline V gene are KGHDR and SFDVKD. This CDR3 is built from 17 residues. The CDR3 DNA is TGTGCCACCAGTGAAGGACAGGGGGCGTCCTTCGGCTATGGCTACACCTTC. It yields the protein CATSEGQGASFGYGYTF.

This clone came up a few times. The rearrangement uses TRBV28 and TRBJ1-1, with D maybe TRBD1 (5 bases). CDR3 length equals 13 residues. The V end was cut by 7 bases, the J end by 2 bases, with 11 bases between. Germline V gene sequence: CDR1 MDHEN, CDR2 SYDVKM. The CDR3 reads CASKGGGNTEAFF. The CDR3, as DNA: TGTGCCAGCAAAGGCGGGGGTAACACTGAAGCTTTCTTT.

This sequence joins TRBV6-5 and TRBJ2-3, with TRBD2 matching 7 bases. This CDR3 comprises 11 residues. Trimming took 6 bases from V and 6 from J; bases not matched to a gene: 0. Germline loops: CDR1 MNHEY, CDR2 SVGAGI. Written as DNA, the CDR3 is TGTGCCAGCAGGCGGGGGGATACGCAGTATTTT. Protein: CASRRGDTQYF.

With respect to this clone: A read error may produce the germline difference seen at one junction end. V gene TRBV5-8 combines with J gene TRBJ1-1, with a tentative D call TRBD1 (5 bases). Germline lookup yields CDR1 SGHTS and CDR2 YDEGEE. The CDR3 contains 15 residues. The CDR3 DNA sequence: TGTGCCAGCAGCTCCCTGACAGTTATGAACACTGAAGTTTTCTTT. Residues: CASSSLTVMNTEVFF. Full variable domain (outside the CDR3, taken from reference TRBV5-8 and TRBJ1-1): EAGVTQSPTHLIKTRGQQATLRCSPISGHTSVYWYQQALGLGLQFLLWYDEGEERNRGNFPPRFSGRQFPNYSSELNVNALELEDSALYLCASSSLTVMNTEVFFGQGTRLTVV.

This clone was seen more than once but under ten times. The chain has TRBV20-1 and TRBJ2-2; D unresolved. The CDR3 totals 11 residues. Germline V lookup: CDR1 DFQATT, CDR2 SNEGSKA (reference sequence). Trimming shortened V by 3 bases and J by 12 bases, and 11 bases separated the two germline ends. CDR3 in DNA: TGCAGTGCTAGCCTACAGACGAAGCTGTTTTTT. Protein sequence: CSASLQTKLFF.